Following are 32 T cell receptor beta chains from one sample sequenced in a study of esophageal squamous cell carcinoma under preoperative chemotherapy. TCRdb itself ran the PCR reads through MiXCR, one entry per CDR3 protein. Among about 9,300 distinct CDR3 sequences listed, approximately 50% were seen once. Noted time point: after preoperative PTX-NDP chemotherapy. Sampling was done from a patient given preoperative chemotherapy. These receptors were collected from a human donor with esophageal squamous cell carcinoma. The donor label of this sample is uncertain.

This clonotype has ten or more counts. The chain has TRBV4-1 and TRBJ2-7; 9 bases align to TRBD2. J was trimmed by 4 bases and V by 1 base; bases with no gene match: 8. The CDR3 runs to 16 residues. Germline-derived CDR1 and CDR2 are MGHRA and YSYEKL. CDR3 coding DNA: TGCGCCAGCAGCCAAGGGTTGGCTAGCGGGAAGTACGAGCAGTACTTC. Its protein is CASSQGLASGKYEQYF.

To note about this clonotype: One junction end does not reproduce the germline sequence, and a read error may be involved. This chain connects TRBV25-1 to TRBJ2-5; TRBD2 aligns across 7 bases. The CDR3 is made up of 15 amino acids. CDR1 and CDR2 (germline): MGHDK, SYGVNS. The CDR3 is CAGGEGARDQETQYF. CDR3 coding DNA: TGTGCCGGGGGGGAAGGGGCACGAGACCAAGAGACCCAGTATTTC.

The V and J genes are TRBV6-5 and TRBJ2-1; possibly TRBD1 for D (6 bases). Near its end, the DNA agrees better with TRBJ2-7, so the J call may be wrong. In germline, CDR1 is MNHEY, CDR2 SVGAGI. CDR3 length: 13 amino acids. Written as DNA, the CDR3 is TGTGCCAGCAGTTACCGCAGGGGCTACGAGCAGTACTTC. Protein: CASSYRRGYEQYF.

The CDR3 nucleotides read TGTGCCACGGGCGAAGGGGGGCAGGGCACAGATACCCAGTACTTC. This encodes CATGEGGQGTDTQYF. The rearrangement uses TRBV6-1 and TRBJ2-5; the D gene could be TRBD1 or TRBD2 (6 bases each). The germline V gene encodes CDR1 MNHNS and CDR2 SASEGT. Deletions cut 10 bases from V and 8 bases from J, with 26 bases between. The CDR3 runs to 15 residues.

This clonotype was detected ten times or more. An end of the junction differs from the germline gene, which may be a read error. The chain joins TRBV11-3 to TRBJ1-1; TRBD1 might be the D (5 bases). Germline lookup yields CDR1 SGHNT and CDR2 YENEEA. The CDR3 has 13 residues. CDR3 amino acids: CASSLASDSLIYF. CDR3 nucleotides: TGTGCCAGCAGCTTAGCCTCCGACAGTCTGATTTACTTT.

This clonotype was counted many times. The CDR3, as DNA: TGTGCCAGCAGTTTCGAGCAGGCGGGCGAGCAGTACTTC. Amino acid sequence: CASSFEQAGEQYF. This chain joins TRBV12-3 or TRBV12-4 and TRBJ2-1; possible D gene TRBD2, 5 bases. Matching the DNA end better, TRBJ2-7 makes the J call doubtful. The CDR3 runs 13 residues.

The chain has TRBV29-1 and TRBJ2-3; D not resolved. Trimming removed 6 bases from V and 2 bases from J, with 6 bases in between. The CDR3 consists of 11 residues. CDR1 is SQVTM and CDR2 is ANQGSEA in the germline V gene. The CDR3 sequence is CSVYLTDTQYF. For the CDR3, the DNA is TGCAGCGTATATCTCACAGATACGCAGTATTTT.

On this clonotype: The missing conserved phenylalanine or tryptophan at the end of this CDR3 makes a read error likely. Because the CDR3's place on the DNA is in doubt, the DNA is left out and the CDR3 is given as listed by TCRdb. This rearrangement joins TRBV11-2 to TRBJ2-6; the table names TRBD2, a call not compared with the DNA. Germline V gives CDR1 SGHAT, CDR2 FQNNGV. The CDR3 is 15 amino acids in total, end residues counted. CDR3 loop: CASSLGIDYEQFFGP.

By share, this clonotype ranks as medium-sized (0.01 to 0.1%). The CDR3 DNA reads as TGTGCCAGCAGCTTAGGGGGTTACAGAGAGACCCAGTACTTC. Protein sequence: CASSLGGYRETQYF. The rearrangement joins TRBV7-2 to TRBJ2-1; D is unresolved. The J call is doubtful: the DNA matches TRBJ2-5 better. Germline values: CDR1 SGHTA, CDR2 FQGNSA. The CDR3 extends over 14 amino acids.

In the case of this clonotype: This CDR3 is missing its conserved last phenylalanine or tryptophan, likely due to a read error. The gene calls are TRBV29-1 and TRBJ2-1, with D unresolved. The closer fit of TRBJ2-5 to the DNA end suggests the J call may be wrong. The CDR3 loop spans 11 amino acids. Germline-derived CDR1 and CDR2 are SQVTM and ANQGSEA. The chain's CDR3 is CSAVMQETQYL. For the CDR3, the DNA is TGCAGCGCCGTTATGCAAGAGACCCAGTACTTA.

This clonotype is labeled medium-sized. The rearrangement uses TRBV11-2 and TRBJ2-2; unclear D gene. Between the trimmed V and J ends, which lost 1 base and 3 bases, there was a span of 9 bases. The germline V gene has CDR1 SGHAT and CDR2 FQNNGV. This CDR3 region has 15 residues. The CDR3 DNA reads as TGTGCCAGCAGCTTAGGGGTAGGGTACACCGGGGAGCTGTTTTTT. This gives the protein CASSLGVGYTGELFF.

Details on this clonotype: A clone one base away is much larger, so this may be a read error. The chain uses TRBV6-1 and TRBJ2-1; D is perhaps TRBD2 (7 bases). This CDR3 spans 14 amino acids. Trimming removed 7 bases from V and 6 bases from J, with 16 bases in between. Germline V lookup: CDR1 MNHNS, CDR2 SASEGT. CDR3 sequence reads: CASIPPGEGNEQFF. The CDR3, as DNA: TGTGCCAGCATCCCCCCAGGGGAGGGCAATGAGCAGTTCTTC.

This clonotype occurred many times. The rearrangement links TRBV27 to TRBJ2-1; TRBD2 agrees at 7 bases. The end of the DNA aligns better with TRBJ2-7, so the J call may be wrong. This CDR3 is 16 amino acids long. Germline V gives CDR1 MNHEY, CDR2 SMNVEV (reference sequence). In nucleotides, the CDR3 is TGTGCCAGCAGTTTAGTAGCGGGTGCAATATACAATGAGCAGTACTTC. Its translation is CASSLVAGAIYNEQYF.

Worth noting for this clonotype: The junction differs from germline at one of its ends, possibly a read error. The chain couples TRBV6-1 to TRBJ2-2; 7 nucleotides align to TRBD1. CDR3 length equals 12 residues. Germline CDR1 MNHNS, CDR2 SASEGT. The DNA for the CDR3 is TGTGCCAGCGGGGAGTGCACAGGGGCGCTGTTTTTT. Amino acid sequence: CASGECTGALFF.

The gene calls are TRBV6-1 and TRBJ2-5; no firm D call. The J call could be wrong; TRBJ2-7 is a better fit for the DNA end. Germline V gene sequence: CDR1 MNHNS, CDR2 SASEGT. This CDR3 region has 14 residues. This CDR3 reads CASSPGVGGYEQYF. The CDR3 DNA follows: TGTGCCAGCAGCCCTGGCGTGGGCGGCTACGAGCAGTACTTC.

The chain joins TRBV4-2 to TRBJ2-2, with D unresolved. Germline-derived CDR1 and CDR2 are LGHNA and YNFKEQ. The CDR3 covers 14 residues. Trimming stripped 0 bases from V and 6 bases from J, with 8 bases between. The CDR3: CASSQDMGSGELFF. The DNA of the CDR3 is TGTGCCAGCAGCCAAGATATGGGTTCCGGGGAGCTGTTTTTT.

Worth noting for this clonotype: A clone one base away is much larger, so this may be a read error. The chain couples TRBV7-2 to TRBJ2-5, with D perhaps matching TRBD1 (5 bases). The CDR3 is 13 amino acids. V was trimmed by 5 bases and J by 11 bases, leaving 18 bases between them. Germline lookup yields CDR1 SGHTA and CDR2 FQGNSA. The CDR3 protein is CASSPLGHNEQYF. The CDR3 region has the DNA TGTGCCAGCAGCCCACTCGGACACAATGAGCAGTACTTC. Full variable domain (missing parts from reference TRBV7-2 and TRBJ2-5): GAGVSQSPSNKVTEKGKDVELRCDPISGHTALYWYRQSLGQGLEFLIYFQGNSAPDKSGLPSDRFSAERTGGSVSTLTIQRTQQEDSAVYLCASSPLGHNEQYFGPGTRLLVL.

This clonotype was seen at least ten times. This chain links TRBV12-3 or TRBV12-4 with TRBJ2-2, with 8 bases aligning to TRBD1. The CDR3 is made up of 14 amino acids. V shed 7 bases and J 1 base; nucleotides not matched to a gene: 2. The CDR3 DNA is TGTGCCAGCAAAGGGACAGGGAACACCGGGGAGCTGTTTTTT. As protein: CASKGTGNTGELFF.

A few counts support this clonotype. The chain links TRBV19 to TRBJ1-1; D is undetermined. Trimming stripped 3 bases from V and 5 bases from J, with 10 bases between. The germline V gene has CDR1 LNHDA and CDR2 SQIVND (reference sequence). The CDR3 runs to 13 residues. The CDR3 sequence: CASSMGRLTEAFF. CDR3 bases: TGTGCCAGTAGTATGGGTCGACTTACTGAAGCTTTCTTT.

In regard to this clonotype: The junction differs from germline at one of its ends, possibly a read error. Here the CDR3 DNA reads TGTGTCAGCAGGGAAGCAGGGGGGGGTGGCCGAGATACGCAGTATTTT. Protein sequence: CVSREAGGGGRDTQYF. The chain recombines TRBV6-1 with TRBJ2-3; D may be TRBD1 or TRBD2 (7 bases each). This CDR3 has 16 amino acids. CDR1 and CDR2 from the germline V gene are MNHNS and SASEGT.

This clonotype showed up just once. This chain uses TRBV6-1 with TRBJ2-1, with D perhaps TRBD1 (6 bases). The assigned J gene may be wrong: the sequence end matches TRBJ2-7 better. Germline V gene data show CDR1 as MNHNS and CDR2 as SASEGT. CDR3 length: 15 amino acids. CDR3 bases: TGTGCCAGCAGGGTGGACAGATCTGTTTCAAATGAGCAGTACTTC. It translates to CASRVDRSVSNEQYF.

This clonotype was seen ten or more times. The chain uses TRBV11-3 and TRBJ2-2, with D perhaps TRBD1 (6 bases). Germline values: CDR1 SGHNT, CDR2 YENEEA. The CDR3 totals 17 residues. V shed 2 bases and J shed 8 bases, with 21 bases lying between them. In DNA, the CDR3 is TGTGCCAGCAGCTTATCCCCTGACAGGCTTCTGGGGGGGGAGCTGTTTTTT. Protein product: CASSLSPDRLLGGELFF.

Many counts were recorded for this clonotype. The V gene is TRBV12-5, the J gene TRBJ2-5; TRBD1 or TRBD2 may be the D gene (5 bases each). Trimming cost V 9 bases and J 13 bases, with 15 bases left between them. The CDR3 runs to 10 residues. Germline V gives CDR1 LGHNT, CDR2 FRNRAP. In DNA, the CDR3 is TGTGCTAGCGAGGGGCCAGGTCGGTACTTC. It translates to CASEGPGRYF.

V and J are TRBV6-1 and TRBJ2-1, with D perhaps matching TRBD1 (5 bases). Trimming shortened V by 1 base and J by 8 bases, and 6 bases separated the two germline ends. This CDR3 contains 12 residues. Germline lookup yields CDR1 MNHNS and CDR2 SASEGT. The CDR3 loop reads CASSEVTDEQFF. CDR3 coding DNA: TGTGCCAGCAGTGAAGTGACAGATGAGCAGTTCTTC.

Notes on this clonotype: The conserved phenylalanine or tryptophan normally closing the CDR3 is absent here, so this likely arose from a read error. The limits of the CDR3 on the DNA are not certain, so only TCRdb's listed CDR3 is given. The V and J genes are TRBV6-1 and TRBJ2-1; the table's D gene call, TRBD2, was not cross checked with the DNA. CDR1 MNHNS and CDR2 SASEGT come from the germline V gene. A total of 15 residues make up the CDR3, ends included. The CDR3 region is CASSQALRNEQYFGA.

V gene TRBV6-1 combines with J gene TRBJ2-1, with D perhaps given as TRBD1 or TRBD2 (6 bases each). The CDR3 runs 19 residues. CDR1 MNHNS and CDR2 SASEGT come from the germline V gene. V lost 1 base and J 9 bases, leaving 28 bases between the germline ends. The CDR3 sequence: CASSEGAGQGLKWMVEQFF. CDR3 bases: TGTGCCAGCAGTGAAGGGGCGGGGCAGGGGCTGAAATGGATGGTTGAGCAGTTCTTC.

The table lists this clonotype with many counts. Here the CDR3 reads CASRGSGGTEAFF. CDR3 sequence (DNA): TGTGCCAGCAGGGGGTCAGGGGGCACTGAAGCTTTCTTT. The gene calls are TRBV4-2 and TRBJ1-1; TRBD1 aligns across 7 bases. Unmatched junction bases numbered 5, after V lost 6 bases and J lost 4 bases. This CDR3 has 13 amino acids. CDR1 and CDR2 (germline): LGHNA, YNFKEQ.

This clonotype was counted a few times. The rearrangement uses TRBV27 and TRBJ2-5; D may correspond to TRBD1 or TRBD2 (6 bases each). Germline-derived CDR1 and CDR2 are MNHEY and SMNVEV (reference sequence). The CDR3 is 15 residues long. Trimming removed 3 bases from V and 2 bases from J, with 13 bases in between. As DNA, the CDR3 is TGTGCCAGCAGTTTCCGGGGGCGAGGACAAGAGACCCAGTACTTC. Protein sequence: CASSFRGRGQETQYF.

V gene TRBV6-1 combines with J gene TRBJ2-7; perhaps TRBD1 as D (6 bases). Deletions cut 6 bases from V and 0 bases from J, with 18 bases between. The length of the CDR3 is 16 residues. Germline assignment: CDR1 MNHNS and CDR2 SASEGT. The CDR3 DNA sequence: TGTGCCAGCAGCTCACCGGGACACAAGAGCTCCTACGAGCAGTACTTC. Encoded protein: CASSSPGHKSSYEQYF.

This clonotype came up many times. J is TRBJ2-1 and V is TRBV5-1; the match to TRBD2 covers 7 bases. There are 15 residues in the CDR3. Trimming removed 2 bases from V and 1 base from J; junction bases left unmatched: 3. Germline V gives CDR1 SGHRS, CDR2 YFSETQ. The CDR3 nucleotides are TGCGCCAGCAGCTTAGCGGGAATTTCCTACAATGAGCAGTTCTTC. This gives the protein CASSLAGISYNEQFF.

This clonotype turned up a few times. A much bigger clone sits one base away, suggesting this may be a read error. The rearrangement links TRBV27 to TRBJ2-1, with D possibly being TRBD1 or TRBD2 (5 bases each). The CDR3 loop spans 13 amino acids. The ends were cut back, 4 bases at V and 10 bases at J, with 14 bases in the middle. Germline V gene lookup returns CDR1 MNHEY and CDR2 SMNVEV (reference sequence). CDR3 amino acids: CASSWGPSYEQFF. In nucleotides, the CDR3 is TGTGCCAGCAGTTGGGGACCCTCCTACGAGCAGTTCTTC.

This clonotype was detected many times. CDR3: CASSWGLAGPPDTQYF. The CDR3, as DNA: TGTGCCAGCAGCTGGGGACTAGCGGGTCCCCCCGATACGCAGTATTTT. The rearrangement uses TRBV11-3 and TRBJ2-3; 12 positions agree with TRBD2. This CDR3 spans 16 amino acids. J lost 6 bases, V lost 4 bases, and 8 bases had no gene match. Per the germline V gene, CDR1 is SGHNT and CDR2 is YENEEA.